The rows below give T cell receptor beta chains drawn from one sample of a study of blood T cell repertoires in COVID-19. Method: immunoSEQ multiplex PCR; TCRdb's copy keeps in-frame clones and lacks some. The data contain approximately 180,000 clones, 70% to 90% of them singletons. The sample comprised peripheral blood. The origin of the receptors is a human donor with active or convalescent COVID-19. The donor label of this sample is uncertain. Both conserved end residues are part of each CDR3. Each record gives: J gene, V gene, clone size, D gene, CDR3 protein, CDR3 DNA. The D gene is left open where the match is weak. For some rows the clone size is stated as once, few or many, or as a class when expanded; others skip it.

J gene: TRBJ1-4; V gene: TRBV7-9; clone size: .; D gene: .; CDR3 protein: CASSQQFTNEKLFF; CDR3 DNA: TGTGCCAGCAGCCAACAGTTCACTAATGAAAAACTGTTTTTT
J gene: TRBJ2-3; V gene: TRBV19; clone size: many; D gene: .; CDR3 protein: CASKLGEKQYF; CDR3 DNA: TGTGCCAGTAAATTAGGAGAAAAACAGTATTTT
J gene: TRBJ1-5; V gene: TRBV12-5; clone size: .; D gene: .; CDR3 protein: CASGLVPPIGQGYSSNQPQHF; CDR3 DNA: TGTGCTAGTGGTTTGGTACCCCCCATAGGTCAGGGGTATAGTAGCAATCAGCCCCAGCATTTT
J gene: TRBJ1-4; V gene: TRBV6-5; clone size: .; D gene: .; CDR3 protein: CASRNTGLDEKLFF; CDR3 DNA: TGTGCCAGCAGAAATACAGGGTTGGACGAAAAACTGTTTTTT
J gene: TRBJ2-3; V gene: TRBV5-4; clone size: .; D gene: .; CDR3 protein: CASSLRRVASTDTQYF; CDR3 DNA: TGTGCCAGCAGCTTGCGACGGGTTGCTAGCACAGATACGCAGTATTTT
J gene: TRBJ2-2; V gene: TRBV9; clone size: .; D gene: .; CDR3 protein: CASSHNTGELFF; CDR3 DNA: TGTGCCAGCAGCCATAACACCGGGGAGCTGTTTTTT
J gene: TRBJ2-7; V gene: TRBV18; clone size: .; D gene: .; CDR3 protein: CASSPSLYEQYF; CDR3 DNA: TGTGCCAGCTCACCGTCCCTCTACGAGCAGTACTTC
J gene: TRBJ2-7; V gene: TRBV19; clone size: .; D gene: TRBD1; CDR3 protein: CASSRTGSSYEQYF; CDR3 DNA: TGTGCCAGTAGTAGGACAGGGAGCTCCTACGAGCAGTACTTC
J gene: TRBJ2-3; V gene: TRBV5-1; clone size: .; D gene: TRBD2; CDR3 protein: CASSSIAGDVDTQYF; CDR3 DNA: TGCGCCAGCAGCTCCATAGCGGGAGATGTGGATACGCAGTATTTT
J gene: TRBJ2-7; V gene: TRBV19; clone size: .; D gene: TRBD2; CDR3 protein: CASSQTSGSHEQYF; CDR3 DNA: TGTGCCAGTAGCCAGACTAGCGGGAGCCACGAGCAGTACTTC
J gene: TRBJ1-6; V gene: TRBV19; clone size: .; D gene: .; CDR3 protein: CASSMSGLGSPLHF; CDR3 DNA: TGTGCCAGTAGTATGAGCGGGCTCGGTTCACCCCTCCACTTT
J gene: TRBJ2-3; V gene: TRBV27; clone size: .; D gene: TRBD2; CDR3 protein: CASSSLGLAGFGTDTQYF; CDR3 DNA: TGTGCCAGCAGTTCCCTCGGACTAGCGGGATTCGGCACAGATACGCAGTATTTT
J gene: TRBJ1-5; V gene: TRBV18; clone size: .; D gene: .; CDR3 protein: CASSPRGGKGQPQHF; CDR3 DNA: TGTGCCAGCTCACCACGGGGGGGAAAGGGTCAGCCCCAGCATTTT
J gene: TRBJ2-5; V gene: TRBV7-9; clone size: many; D gene: .; CDR3 protein: CASSASGQETQYF; CDR3 DNA: TGTGCCAGCAGCGCCTCAGGGCAGGAGACCCAGTACTTC
J gene: TRBJ2-1; V gene: TRBV4-2; clone size: .; D gene: TRBD2; CDR3 protein: CASSPGTSGDNEQFF; CDR3 DNA: TGTGCCAGCAGCCCCGGGACTAGCGGGGACAATGAGCAGTTCTTC